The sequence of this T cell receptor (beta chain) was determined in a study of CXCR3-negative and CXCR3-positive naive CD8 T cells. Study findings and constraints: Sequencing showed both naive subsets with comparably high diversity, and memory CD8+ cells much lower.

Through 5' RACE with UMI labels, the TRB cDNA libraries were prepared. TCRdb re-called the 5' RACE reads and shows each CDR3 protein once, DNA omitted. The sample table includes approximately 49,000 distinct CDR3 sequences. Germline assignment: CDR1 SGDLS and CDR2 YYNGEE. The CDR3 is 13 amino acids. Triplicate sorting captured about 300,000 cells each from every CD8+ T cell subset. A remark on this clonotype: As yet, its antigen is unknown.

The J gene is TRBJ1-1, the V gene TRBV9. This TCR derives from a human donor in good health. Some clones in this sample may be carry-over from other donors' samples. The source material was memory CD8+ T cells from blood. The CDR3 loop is CASSPRGKTEAFF.